This entry concerns a single T cell receptor (beta chain). The protocol was immunoSEQ multiplex PCR, while the TCRdb copy is restricted to in-frame clones and leaves out a portion. The table includes over a million clones, 78% detected once. This entry comes from a study of shared clonotypes between healthy human individuals. Trimming pared 4 bases from V and 3 bases from J, leaving 10 bases between. The CDR3 spans 12 residues. Looked up from germline, CDR1 is SQVTM and CDR2 is ANQGSEA. The chain employs TRBV29-1 and TRBJ2-7; D is unresolved. The receptor was derived from a man younger than 30 in good health. Some clones in this sample may be carry-over from other donors' samples. The sequencing sample was made of memory CD4+ T cells from PBMCs. Subset: CD45RA-negative fraction. In nucleotides, the CDR3 is TGCAGCGTTGCAGAAAAACGCTACGAGCAGTACTTC. Translated, it gives CSVAEKRYEQYF.